This T cell receptor beta chain derives from a study of blood T cell repertoires in COVID-19. About the study: Sources were T cells, B-cell-depleted T cells, or PBMCs; the material itself was cDNA or gDNA.

Per the original data handling: Using reference gene primer amplification, nucleated cell counts were estimated. The assay was immunoSEQ multiplex PCR, and TCRdb's table has in-frame clones only and misses some. V, J and clone size are those of that table, while D and trimming were read from the DNA. Of about 300,000 clones in the sample, over 80% were seen once. CDR1 is LGHDT and CDR2 is YNNKEL in the germline V gene (reference sequence). This CDR3 is built from 12 residues. Deletions cut 9 bases from V and 0 bases from J, with 8 bases between. The sample comprised peripheral blood. The sequence was collected from a woman aged 45-60 years with COVID-19, enrolled during active disease. V usage is TRBV3-1 (or the pseudogene TRBV3-2) and J usage is TRBJ1-1; D not resolved. CDR3 amino acids: CASLGMNTEAFF. The CDR3 DNA is TGTGCCAGTCTCGGGATGAACACTGAAGCTTTCTTT.